Described below is a single T cell receptor beta chain sequence and its context. Its antigen is undetermined. It was with a sample-barcoded 5' primer and a J-beta primer mix that a second PCR of roughly 7 to 12 cycles was run. Per-sample output comprised a minimum of 2.5 million paired-end reads containing CDR3. TCRdb fed the 5' RACE reads into MiXCR, producing one record per CDR3 protein. The data contain over a million distinct CDR3 sequences, roughly 40% of them singletons. This record comes from a study of blood T cells in healthy people across ages. The CDR3 contains 15 residues. With V trimmed by 0 bases and J by 9 bases, 6 bases remained unmatched. In germline, CDR1 is LNHNV, CDR2 YYDKDF (reference sequence). Broader study findings: Roughly linear age-related decline in beta diversity appeared, significant by age approximately 43.

The J gene is TRBJ2-1, the V gene TRBV15; TRBD2 aligns across 9 bases. Sequencing used blood. The source is a woman aged 18 to 35 in good health. The CDR3 coding sequence is TGTGCCACCAGCAGAGAAGAGACAGCGGGGGGTGAGCAGTTCTTC. This translates into CATSREETAGGEQFF.